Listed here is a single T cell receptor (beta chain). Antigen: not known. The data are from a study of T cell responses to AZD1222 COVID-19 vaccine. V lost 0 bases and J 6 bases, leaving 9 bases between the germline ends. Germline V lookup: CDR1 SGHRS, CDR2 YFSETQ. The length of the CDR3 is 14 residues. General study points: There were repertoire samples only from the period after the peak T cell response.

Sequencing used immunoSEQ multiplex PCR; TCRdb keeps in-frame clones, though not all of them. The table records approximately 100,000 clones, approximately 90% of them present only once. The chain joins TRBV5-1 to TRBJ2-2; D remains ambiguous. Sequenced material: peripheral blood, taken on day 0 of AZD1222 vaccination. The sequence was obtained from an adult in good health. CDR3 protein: CASSLGTPPGELFF. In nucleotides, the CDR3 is TGCGCCAGCAGCTTGGGAACTCCGCCCGGGGAGCTGTTTTTT.